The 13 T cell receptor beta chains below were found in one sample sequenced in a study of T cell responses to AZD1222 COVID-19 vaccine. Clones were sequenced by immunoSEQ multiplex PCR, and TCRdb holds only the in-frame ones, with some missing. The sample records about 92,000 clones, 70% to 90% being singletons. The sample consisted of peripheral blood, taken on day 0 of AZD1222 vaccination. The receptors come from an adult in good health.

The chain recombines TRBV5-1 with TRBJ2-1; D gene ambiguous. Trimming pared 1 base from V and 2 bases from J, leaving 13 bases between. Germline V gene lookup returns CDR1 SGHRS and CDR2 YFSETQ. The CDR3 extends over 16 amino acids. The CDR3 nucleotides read TGCGCCAGCAGCTTGTCCTCCTCGGAGCCCTACAATGAGCAGTTCTTC. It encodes CASSLSSSEPYNEQFF.

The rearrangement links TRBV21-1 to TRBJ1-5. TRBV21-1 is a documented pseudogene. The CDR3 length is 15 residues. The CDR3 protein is CASRLEDRGNQPQHF. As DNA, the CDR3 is TGTGCCAGCCGCTTGGAGGATCGGGGCAATCAGCCCCAGCATTTT.

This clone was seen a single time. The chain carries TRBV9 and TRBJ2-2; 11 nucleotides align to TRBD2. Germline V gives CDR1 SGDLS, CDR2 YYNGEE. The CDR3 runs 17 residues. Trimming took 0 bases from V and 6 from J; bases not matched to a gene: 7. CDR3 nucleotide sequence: TGTGCCAGCAGCGTAGGGGCTAGCGGGAGGCCCTCCGGGGAGCTGTTTTTT. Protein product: CASSVGASGRPSGELFF.

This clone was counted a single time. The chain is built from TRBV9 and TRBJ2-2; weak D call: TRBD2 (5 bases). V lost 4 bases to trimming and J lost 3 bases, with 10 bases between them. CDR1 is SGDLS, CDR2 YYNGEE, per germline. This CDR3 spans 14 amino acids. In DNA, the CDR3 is TGTGCCAGCAGCCGGGGATGGGACACCGGGGAGCTGTTTTTT. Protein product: CASSRGWDTGELFF. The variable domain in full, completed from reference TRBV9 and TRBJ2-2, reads DSGVTQTPKHLITATGQRVTLRCSPRSGDLSVYWYQQSLDQGLQFLIQYYNGEERAKGNILERFSAQQFPDLHSELNLSSLELGDSALYFCASSRGWDTGELFFGEGSRLTVL.

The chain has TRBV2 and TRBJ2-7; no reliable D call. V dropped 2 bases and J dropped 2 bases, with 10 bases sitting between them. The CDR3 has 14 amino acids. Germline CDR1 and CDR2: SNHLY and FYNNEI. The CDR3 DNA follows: TGTGCCAGCAGTGAATTTTTAGTTACCTACGAGCAGTACTTC. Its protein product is CASSEFLVTYEQYF. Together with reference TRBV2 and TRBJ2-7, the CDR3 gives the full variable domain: EPEVTQTPSHQVTQMGQEVILRCVPISNHLYFYWYRQILGQKVEFLVSFYNNEISEKSEIFDDQFSVERPDGSNFTLKIRSTKLEDSAMYFCASSEFLVTYEQYFGPGTRLTVT.

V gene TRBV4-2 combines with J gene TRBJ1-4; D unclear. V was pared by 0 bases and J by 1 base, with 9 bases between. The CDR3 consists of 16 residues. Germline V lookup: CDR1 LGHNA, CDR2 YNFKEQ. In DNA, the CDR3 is TGTGCCAGCAGCCAAGACGGGTTAGGAACTAATGAAAAACTGTTTTTT. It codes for CASSQDGLGTNEKLFF.

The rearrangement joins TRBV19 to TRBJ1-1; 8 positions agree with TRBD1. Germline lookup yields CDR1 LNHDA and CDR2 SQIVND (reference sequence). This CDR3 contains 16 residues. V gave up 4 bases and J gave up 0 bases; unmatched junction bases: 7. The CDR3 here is CASSTTPGQVNTEAFF. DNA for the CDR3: TGTGCCAGTAGTACAACCCCGGGACAGGTGAACACTGAAGCTTTCTTT.

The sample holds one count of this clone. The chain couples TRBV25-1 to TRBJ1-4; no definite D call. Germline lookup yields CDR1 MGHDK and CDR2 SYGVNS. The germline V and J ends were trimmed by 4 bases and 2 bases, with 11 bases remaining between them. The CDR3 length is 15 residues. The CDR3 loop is CASSVLAGTNEKLFF. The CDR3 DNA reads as TGTGCCAGCAGTGTGCTGGCGGGGACTAATGAAAAACTGTTTTTT.

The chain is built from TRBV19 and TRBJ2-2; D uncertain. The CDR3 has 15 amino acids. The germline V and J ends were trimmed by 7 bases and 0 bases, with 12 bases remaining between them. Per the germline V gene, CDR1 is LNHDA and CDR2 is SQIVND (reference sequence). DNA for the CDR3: TGTGCCAGTAACTGGGGTCGGGCGAACACCGGGGAGCTGTTTTTT. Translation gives CASNWGRANTGELFF. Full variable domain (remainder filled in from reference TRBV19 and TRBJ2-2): DGGITQSPKYLFRKEGQNVTLSCEQNLNHDAMYWYRQDPGQGLRLIYYSQIVNDFQKGDIAEGYSVSREKKESFPLTVTSAQKNPTAFYLCASNWGRANTGELFFGEGSRLTVL.

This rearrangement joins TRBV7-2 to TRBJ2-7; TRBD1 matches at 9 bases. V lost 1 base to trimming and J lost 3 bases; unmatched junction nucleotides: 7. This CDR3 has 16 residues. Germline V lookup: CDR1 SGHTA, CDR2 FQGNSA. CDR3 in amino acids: CASSLEGGQGFYEQYF. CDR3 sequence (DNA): TGTGCCAGCAGCTTAGAGGGGGGACAGGGATTCTACGAGCAGTACTTC.

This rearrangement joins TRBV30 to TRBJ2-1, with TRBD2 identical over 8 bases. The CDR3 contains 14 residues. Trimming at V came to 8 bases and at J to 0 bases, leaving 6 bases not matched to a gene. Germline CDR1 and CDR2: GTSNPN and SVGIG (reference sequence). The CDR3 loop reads CAHKRESSYNEQFF. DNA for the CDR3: TGTGCCCACAAGCGGGAGAGCTCCTACAATGAGCAGTTCTTC.

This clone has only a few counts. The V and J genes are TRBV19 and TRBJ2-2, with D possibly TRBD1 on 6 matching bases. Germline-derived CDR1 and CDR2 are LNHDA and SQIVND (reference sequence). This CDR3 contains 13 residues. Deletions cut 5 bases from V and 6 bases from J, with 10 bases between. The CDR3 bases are TGTGCCAGTAGTGAACAGGGCCCCGGGGAGCTGTTTTTT. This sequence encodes CASSEQGPGELFF.

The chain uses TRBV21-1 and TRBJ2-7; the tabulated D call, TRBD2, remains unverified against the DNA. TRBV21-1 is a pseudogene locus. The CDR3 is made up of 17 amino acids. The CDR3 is CASSKVRARNIPYEQYF. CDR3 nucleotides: TGTGCCAGCAGCAAAGTTCGCGCTAGAAATATACCCTACGAGCAGTACTTC.